This TCR beta chain was identified in a study of shared clonotypes between healthy human individuals. Study conclusions and caveats: Of the naive CD4 clonotypes, around 4.7% were shared across a few donors.

On this clone itself: Its specificity is unknown.

Generated by immunoSEQ multiplex PCR, the TCRdb table keeps only in-frame clones and is missing some. The sample has over 2 million clones; 92% are singletons. Sequencing used naive CD4+ T cells from PBMCs. Subset indicated: CD45RA+ positively selected. The receptor was isolated from a man between 18 and 29 years old in good health. Some clones in this sample may be carry-over from other donors' samples.

In DNA, the CDR3 is TGCGCCAGCAGCTCCCCCGGCGCGGCCTACAATGAGCAGTTCTTC. It translates to CASSSPGAAYNEQFF. The rearrangement uses TRBV5-1 and TRBJ2-1; D uncertain. The germline CDR1 and CDR2 sequences are SGHRS and YFSETQ. The V gene lost 3 bases and the J gene lost 2 bases, with 12 bases spanning the gap. The CDR3 has 15 residues.